This is a list of T cell receptor beta chains from one sample in a study of T cells in Graves' hyperthyroidism and ophthalmopathy. A single record per CDR3 protein comes from TCRdb applying MiXCR to the multiplex PCR reads. The repertoire holds some 180,000 distinct CDR3 sequences, with around 15% as singletons. Sequences were obtained from blood. The origin of the receptors is a woman aged 45-65 years with Graves' hyperthyroidism. The CDR3 runs from the conserved cysteine through the conserved F or W. The D gene is left open where the match is weak. Rows give clone size only sometimes, using once, few, many, or a class for an expanded clone.

v_call: TRBV20-1
clone_size: few
j_call: TRBJ1-2
d_call: -
cdr3_nt: TGCAGTGCTTATAACAGGGAAGACTATGGCTACACCTTC
cdr3_aa: CSAYNREDYGYTF

v_call: TRBV13
clone_size: -
j_call: TRBJ2-1
d_call: TRBD2
cdr3_nt: TGTGCCGGCAGCCCGGGACTAGCGGAACATGAGCAGTTCTTC
cdr3_aa: CAGSPGLAEHEQFF

v_call: TRBV6-1
clone_size: many
j_call: TRBJ1-2
d_call: -
cdr3_nt: TGTGCCAGCGTAATGGCCAACTATGGCTACACCTTC
cdr3_aa: CASVMANYGYTF

v_call: TRBV7-6
clone_size: -
j_call: TRBJ2-1
d_call: TRBD2
cdr3_nt: TGTGCCAGCAGCTTGGGTACTAGCGGGATATACAATGAGCAGTTCTTC
cdr3_aa: CASSLGTSGIYNEQFF

v_call: TRBV2
clone_size: many
j_call: TRBJ1-2
d_call: -
cdr3_nt: TGTGCCAGCAGTCCCCAAGGACTACTCTATGGCTACACCTTC
cdr3_aa: CASSPQGLLYGYTF

v_call: TRBV3-1
clone_size: many
j_call: TRBJ1-5
d_call: -
cdr3_nt: TGTGCCAGCAGCCAGAAGGGGAGCAATCAGCCCCAGCATTTT
cdr3_aa: CASSQKGSNQPQHF

v_call: TRBV7-2
clone_size: once
j_call: TRBJ2-1
d_call: TRBD2
cdr3_nt: TGTGCCAGCAGCTTAGGTCGGACTAGCGGGAGGGCAGTGAATGAGCAGTTCTTC
cdr3_aa: CASSLGRTSGRAVNEQFF

v_call: TRBV18
clone_size: -
j_call: TRBJ1-1
d_call: -
cdr3_nt: TGTGCCAGCTCACATAAGACGCGGGTGGTGAGAACTGAAGCTTTCTTT
cdr3_aa: CASSHKTRVVRTEAFF

v_call: TRBV28
clone_size: many
j_call: TRBJ2-7
d_call: TRBD1
cdr3_nt: TGTGCCAGCAGTTCAGTCGCCGGGACAGCTAGCTACGAGCAGTACTTC
cdr3_aa: CASSSVAGTASYEQYF

v_call: TRBV4-1
clone_size: -
j_call: TRBJ2-7
d_call: -
cdr3_nt: TGCGCCAGCAGCCAAGAAAACAGGTATTTCTCCTACGAGCAGTACTTC
cdr3_aa: CASSQENRYFSYEQYF

v_call: TRBV6-1
clone_size: many
j_call: TRBJ1-2
d_call: -
cdr3_nt: TGTGCCAGCAGTGAGTTGAGGGGATATTACATCTATGGCTACACCTTC
cdr3_aa: CASSELRGYYIYGYTF

v_call: TRBV6-2/TRBV6-3
clone_size: many
j_call: TRBJ1-2
d_call: TRBD1
cdr3_nt: TGTGCCAGCAGTTACACGAACAGGGGGCGCAGAGGCTACACCTTC
cdr3_aa: CASSYTNRGRRGYTF

v_call: TRBV6-1
clone_size: many
j_call: TRBJ2-7
d_call: TRBD2
cdr3_nt: TGTGCCAGCAGTGAAGGAGCGGGGGGGTACGAGCAGTACTTC
cdr3_aa: CASSEGAGGYEQYF

v_call: TRBV6-5
clone_size: many
j_call: TRBJ2-1
d_call: -
cdr3_nt: TGTGCCAGCAGTTACTCCCTGGGGGTCAATGAGCAGTTCTTC
cdr3_aa: CASSYSLGVNEQFF

v_call: TRBV6-6
clone_size: many
j_call: TRBJ1-1
d_call: -
cdr3_nt: TGTGCCAGCAGTTACTCGCCTGGGGCGGACACTGAAGCTTTCTTT
cdr3_aa: CASSYSPGADTEAFF

v_call: TRBV6-1
clone_size: many
j_call: TRBJ1-1
d_call: -
cdr3_nt: TGTGCCAGCAGGGACGGACTCCTCGAGAACACTGAAGCTTTCTTT
cdr3_aa: CASRDGLLENTEAFF

v_call: TRBV18
clone_size: many
j_call: TRBJ2-5
d_call: TRBD1
cdr3_nt: TGTGCCAGCTCACATGAGGACAGGGGTGAGACCCAGTACTTC
cdr3_aa: CASSHEDRGETQYF

v_call: TRBV12-3/TRBV12-4
clone_size: once
j_call: TRBJ2-7
d_call: -
cdr3_nt: -
cdr3_aa: CASSFGEGTSHF

v_call: TRBV2
clone_size: many
j_call: TRBJ1-1
d_call: TRBD1
cdr3_nt: TGTGCCAGCAGTGGACAGGGTGGGGACACTGAAGCTTTCTTT
cdr3_aa: CASSGQGGDTEAFF

v_call: TRBV5-5
clone_size: -
j_call: TRBJ2-5
d_call: TRBD2
cdr3_nt: TGTGCCAGCAGCTCGGGACTAGCGGGGGGGCGCGAGGAGACCCAGTACTTC
cdr3_aa: CASSSGLAGGREETQYF

v_call: TRBV28
clone_size: many
j_call: TRBJ1-2
d_call: TRBD1
cdr3_nt: TGTGCCAGCAGTTTCCACTCCATGCAGCAGGGGGGCAACTATGGCTACACCTTC
cdr3_aa: CASSFHSMQQGGNYGYTF

v_call: TRBV7-9
clone_size: many
j_call: TRBJ2-2
d_call: -
cdr3_nt: TGTGCCAGCAGTTTTGGGAACACCGGGGAGCTGTTTTTT
cdr3_aa: CASSFGNTGELFF

v_call: TRBV7-9
clone_size: many
j_call: TRBJ2-3
d_call: -
cdr3_nt: TGTGCCAGCAGCGATCCGGGACTCATCACAGATACGCAGTATTTT
cdr3_aa: CASSDPGLITDTQYF

v_call: TRBV12-3/TRBV12-4
clone_size: many
j_call: TRBJ1-5
d_call: -
cdr3_nt: TGTGCCAGCAGGTGGGGCAATCAGCCCCAGCATTTT
cdr3_aa: CASRWGNQPQHF

v_call: TRBV6-2/TRBV6-3
clone_size: many
j_call: TRBJ1-2
d_call: -
cdr3_nt: TGTGCCAGCAGCCCTGCAGGGTTCTTCTTGAGGGATGGCTACACCTTC
cdr3_aa: CASSPAGFFLRDGYTF

v_call: TRBV7-2
clone_size: -
j_call: TRBJ2-6
d_call: -
cdr3_nt: TGTGCCAGCAGCTTATCCTTCAGCACTGGGGCCAACGTCCTGACTTTC
cdr3_aa: CASSLSFSTGANVLTF

v_call: TRBV7-3
clone_size: many
j_call: TRBJ2-2
d_call: -
cdr3_nt: TGTGCCAGCAGCCCACCCCAGGGGGGCACCGGGGAGCTGTTTTTT
cdr3_aa: CASSPPQGGTGELFF

v_call: TRBV27
clone_size: many
j_call: TRBJ2-5
d_call: TRBD2
cdr3_nt: TGTGCCAGCAGTTCAGCGGGGGGGCCTCGTGCGGGAGAGACCCAGTACTTC
cdr3_aa: CASSSAGGPRAGETQYF

v_call: TRBV6-1
clone_size: many
j_call: TRBJ1-6
d_call: -
cdr3_nt: TGTGCCAGCAGTTATCTCAGCTCCTATAATTCACCCCTCCACTTT
cdr3_aa: CASSYLSSYNSPLHF

v_call: TRBV29-1
clone_size: -
j_call: TRBJ2-7
d_call: -
cdr3_nt: TGCAGCGTTGAAAGGGGAGGCTCCTACGAGCAGTACTTC
cdr3_aa: CSVERGGSYEQYF

v_call: TRBV18
clone_size: many
j_call: TRBJ2-1
d_call: -
cdr3_nt: TGTGCCAGCTCACCACCGGGGGGAAGATGGGGTGATGAGCAGTTCTTC
cdr3_aa: CASSPPGGRWGDEQFF

v_call: TRBV18
clone_size: many
j_call: TRBJ2-1
d_call: TRBD1
cdr3_nt: TGTGCCAGCTCACCGCTACGGACAGGGGCCTATGAGCAGTTCTTC
cdr3_aa: CASSPLRTGAYEQFF

v_call: TRBV28
clone_size: many
j_call: TRBJ1-4
d_call: -
cdr3_nt: TGTGCCAGCAGTTTAGGACGGGATGAAAAACTGTTTTTT
cdr3_aa: CASSLGRDEKLFF

v_call: TRBV28
clone_size: many
j_call: TRBJ1-2
d_call: -
cdr3_nt: TGTGCCAGCACTCACATTTGGGGGGACCCCTATGGCTACACCTTC
cdr3_aa: CASTHIWGDPYGYTF

v_call: TRBV6-1
clone_size: many
j_call: TRBJ2-5
d_call: TRBD1
cdr3_nt: TGTGCCAGCAGACCCTCCCACAGGGGAGCCCAAGAGACCCAGTACTTC
cdr3_aa: CASRPSHRGAQETQYF

v_call: TRBV4-2
clone_size: -
j_call: TRBJ2-1
d_call: TRBD2
cdr3_nt: TGTGCCAGCAGCCTAGCGGGTCGAGGGTTGATTGAGCAGTTCTTC
cdr3_aa: CASSLAGRGLIEQFF

v_call: TRBV4-3
clone_size: few
j_call: TRBJ1-5
d_call: TRBD1
cdr3_nt: TGCGCCAGCAGTCCCGCTCCGGAAGAGGGGGCAAATCAGCCCCAGCATTTT
cdr3_aa: CASSPAPEEGANQPQHF

v_call: TRBV18
clone_size: -
j_call: TRBJ2-5
d_call: -
cdr3_nt: TGTGCCAGCTCACCACCTCTTAGCGCAGGGTCCCCTGTGAGCGGCCCGTTTGCGGAGACCCAGTACTTC
cdr3_aa: CASSPPLSAGSPVSGPFAETQYF

v_call: TRBV7-2
clone_size: many
j_call: TRBJ2-3
d_call: TRBD2
cdr3_nt: TGTGCCAGCAGCTTAGCGCCTAGCGGGGGTGGAACAGATACGCAGTATTTT
cdr3_aa: CASSLAPSGGGTDTQYF

v_call: TRBV28
clone_size: once
j_call: TRBJ2-1
d_call: TRBD2
cdr3_nt: TGTGCCAGCGAGGCCAGCGGGAGTCTCTATGAGCAGTTCTTC
cdr3_aa: CASEASGSLYEQFF

v_call: TRBV12-3/TRBV12-4
clone_size: many
j_call: TRBJ2-2
d_call: -
cdr3_nt: TGTGCCAGCAGTTTAGAAGGACTTTTAACCGGGGAGCTGTTTTTT
cdr3_aa: CASSLEGLLTGELFF

v_call: TRBV5-1
clone_size: many
j_call: TRBJ1-1
d_call: TRBD1
cdr3_nt: TGCGCCAGCAGCTTGGATACAGGGGCGAACACTGAAGCTTTCTTT
cdr3_aa: CASSLDTGANTEAFF

v_call: TRBV7-9
clone_size: -
j_call: TRBJ1-4
d_call: -
cdr3_nt: TGTGCCAGCAGCTTCAGGGAACGTTATGAAAAACTGTTTTTT
cdr3_aa: CASSFRERYEKLFF

v_call: TRBV2
clone_size: -
j_call: TRBJ2-1
d_call: TRBD2
cdr3_nt: TGTGCCAGCACTCTACTAACTAGCGGCTACAATGAGCAGTTCTTC
cdr3_aa: CASTLLTSGYNEQFF

v_call: TRBV28
clone_size: many
j_call: TRBJ1-2
d_call: -
cdr3_nt: TGTGCCAGCAGTTTACTCCACGAAACATTCAACTATGGCTACACCTTC
cdr3_aa: CASSLLHETFNYGYTF

v_call: TRBV4-1
clone_size: -
j_call: TRBJ1-6
d_call: TRBD1
cdr3_nt: TGCGCCAGCAGCCTCCGGGACAGCCATTCACCCCTCCACTTT
cdr3_aa: CASSLRDSHSPLHF

v_call: TRBV24-1
clone_size: few
j_call: TRBJ2-1
d_call: TRBD1
cdr3_nt: TGTGCCACCAGTGACGCCGGGACAGGGAGACATGAGCAGTTCTTC
cdr3_aa: CATSDAGTGRHEQFF

v_call: TRBV5-5
clone_size: many
j_call: TRBJ2-1
d_call: -
cdr3_nt: TGTGCCAGCCAGGAGAGGGGGGCCTACAATGAGCAGTTCTTC
cdr3_aa: CASQERGAYNEQFF